One T cell receptor beta chain is described in this entry. What it recognizes is unknown. Germline-derived CDR1 and CDR2 are ENHRY and SYGVKD. This CDR3 is 12 amino acids long. Trimming stripped 4 bases from V and 9 bases from J, with 13 bases between. This record comes from a study of response to subunit inactivated influenza vaccine. Study-wide results and limits: It was suggested by the authors that few new T cells are recruited by each seasonal influenza vaccination.

TCRdb fed the RT-PCR reads into MiXCR, producing one record per CDR3 protein. The sample contains 600,000 to 700,000 distinct CDR3 sequences, 14% of which appear only once. The TCR was taken from a man aged 50-59 years who received an inactivated influenza vaccine. V usage is TRBV10-3 and J usage is TRBJ2-7; the D gene is possibly TRBD2 (6 bases). This specimen was PBMCs from blood, taken approximately 15 days before vaccination. CDR3 amino acids: CAISASSVGQYF. The DNA for the CDR3 is TGTGCCATCAGTGCTTCTAGCGTCGGGCAGTACTTC.